This T cell receptor (beta chain) was captured by sequencing in a study of control samples from healthy donors and cancer patients. Assay used: immunoSEQ multiplex PCR; TCRdb lists only in-frame clones, some missing. The table includes 70,000 to 95,000 clones, 93% detected once. The sample consisted of PBMCs. The TCR sequence derives from a woman between 40 and 55 years old with lung cancer.

The CDR3 DNA follows: TGTGCCAGCAGTTTAACCAGGGGGCGCGACGAGCAGTACTTC. It codes for CASSLTRGRDEQYF. J is TRBJ2-7 and V is TRBV28, with TRBD1 matching over 8 bases. The germline V gene has CDR1 MDHEN and CDR2 SYDVKM. The CDR3 sequence is 14 residues long. Losses at the gene ends were 2 bases for V and 5 bases for J; bases not matched to a gene: 5.